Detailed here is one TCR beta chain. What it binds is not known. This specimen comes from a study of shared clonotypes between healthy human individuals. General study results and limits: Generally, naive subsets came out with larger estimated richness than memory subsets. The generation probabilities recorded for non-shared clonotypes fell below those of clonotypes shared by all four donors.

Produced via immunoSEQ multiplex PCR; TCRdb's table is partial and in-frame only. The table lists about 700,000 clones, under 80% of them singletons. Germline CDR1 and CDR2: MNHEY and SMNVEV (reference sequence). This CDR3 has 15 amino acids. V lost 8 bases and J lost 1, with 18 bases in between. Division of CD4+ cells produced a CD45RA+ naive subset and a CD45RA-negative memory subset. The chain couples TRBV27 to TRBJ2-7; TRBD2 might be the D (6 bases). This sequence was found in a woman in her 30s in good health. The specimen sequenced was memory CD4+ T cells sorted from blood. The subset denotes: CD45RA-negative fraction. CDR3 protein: CASGPEGRRSYEQYF. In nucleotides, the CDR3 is TGTGCCAGCGGACCCGAAGGGAGGCGGTCCTACGAGCAGTACTTC.